These 30 T cell receptor beta chains originate from one sample sequenced in a study of T cell repertoires in cytomegalovirus infection. Antigens of these TCRs are unknown. Via MiXCR, TCRdb re-called the reads, giving one row per CDR3 protein. The table lists approximately 65,000 distinct CDR3 sequences, around 20% of them singletons, with 65% to 75% in the top ten. This specimen was CD8+ T cells from cultured PBMCs, taken from culture after CMV antigen stimulation. These receptors came from a human donor in good health (CMV status not recorded). Some clones in this sample may be carry-over from other donors' samples.

The rearrangement uses TRBV4-1 and TRBJ1-1; D is undetermined. Germline assignment: CDR1 MGHRA and CDR2 YSYEKL. This CDR3 contains 16 residues. V lost 4 bases and J lost 0, with 15 bases in between. The CDR3 nucleotides are TGCGCCAGCAGCCTGCGGGAAGGCTCGATGAACACTGAAGCTTTCTTT. Its translation: CASSLREGSMNTEAFF.

This clonotype occurred a few times. This CDR3 is CANRQRVSGNTIYF. The DNA of the CDR3 is TGTGCCAACAGACAAAGGGTCTCTGGAAACACCATATATTTT. The chain employs TRBV12-3 or TRBV12-4 and TRBJ1-3, with unresolved D. The CDR3 runs to 14 residues. V was cut by 10 bases and J by 0 bases, with 13 bases left in between.

CDR3 sequence reads: CASSSGEYEQYF. The CDR3 DNA reads as TGTGCCAGCAGCTCGGGGGAGTACGAGCAGTACTTC. The chain has TRBV7-8 and TRBJ2-7, with D perhaps matching TRBD2 (6 bases). Trimming pared 4 bases from V and 4 bases from J, leaving 8 bases between. The CDR3 covers 12 residues. Germline loops: CDR1 SGHVS, CDR2 FQNEAQ.

This clonotype was seen ten or more times. The rearrangement uses TRBV15 and TRBJ1-1; the D is unclear. Germline CDR1 LNHNV, CDR2 YYDKDF (reference sequence). The V end was cut by 0 bases, the J end by 0 bases, with 8 bases between. The CDR3 extends over 15 amino acids. The CDR3 here is CATSRDLNMNTEAFF. In DNA, the CDR3 is TGTGCCACCAGCAGAGATTTGAACATGAACACTGAAGCTTTCTTT.

The chain has TRBV7-2 and TRBJ1-1; D remains unclear. Germline V gives CDR1 SGHTA, CDR2 FQGNSA. CDR3 length: 12 amino acids. V was clipped by 4 bases and J by 9 bases, with 12 bases between them. The CDR3 region is CASSSGREQAFF. CDR3 in DNA: TGTGCCAGCAGCTCCGGACGGGAACAAGCTTTCTTT.

This clonotype was counted a few times. The CDR3 DNA follows: TGTGCCAGCAGCTTAGCGCTGGGGGGTCGGAATTCACCCCTCCACTTT. Residues: CASSLALGGRNSPLHF. This chain connects TRBV7-6 to TRBJ1-6, with a weak D call TRBD1 (5 bases). V lost 0 bases to trimming and J lost 7 bases, with 13 bases between them. CDR1 is SGHVS, CDR2 FNYEAQ, per germline. The CDR3 sequence is 16 residues long.

The chain is built from TRBV14 and TRBJ2-1; 9 bases match TRBD2. The germline gives CDR1 SGHDN, CDR2 FVKESK. This CDR3 contains 17 residues. V lost 0 bases and J lost 8; bases outside the gene matches: 11. The CDR3 here is CASSQDRGSGGNHEQFF. CDR3 bases: TGTGCCAGCAGCCAAGATAGAGGTAGCGGGGGTAATCATGAGCAGTTCTTC.

The chain combines TRBV29-1 with TRBJ2-7, with 7 bases matching TRBD1. The CDR3 has 13 amino acids. Germline CDR1 SQVTM, CDR2 ANQGSEA. With V trimmed by 7 bases and J by 0 bases, 6 bases remained unmatched. As DNA, the CDR3 is TGCAGCGCCCGGACAGGAAGCTCCTACGAGCAGTACTTC. Translating it yields CSARTGSSYEQYF.

This clonotype was recorded many times. A junction boundary mismatches the germline segment, possibly from a read error. This rearrangement joins TRBV27 to TRBJ1-1; tentative D call: TRBD1 (5 bases). CDR1 is MNHEY, CDR2 SMNVEV, per germline (reference sequence). The CDR3 runs to 14 residues. This CDR3 is CASSLSGGNTEAFF. The DNA of the CDR3 is TGTGCCAGCAGCTTATCGGGGGGGAACACTGAAGCTTTCTTT.

The CDR3 nucleotides read TGTGCCAGCAGTCGCGGAACCCTACACTATAATTCACCCCTCCACTTT. Its protein is CASSRGTLHYNSPLHF. This chain joins TRBV28 and TRBJ1-6; D call uncertain. Germline values: CDR1 MDHEN, CDR2 SYDVKM. With 5 bases removed from V and 3 bases from J, the gap between germline ends came to 14 bases. This CDR3 region has 16 residues.

This clonotype was observed a handful of times. The chain combines TRBV7-2 with TRBJ2-3; TRBD2 matches 10 bases. The germline V gene encodes CDR1 SGHTA and CDR2 FQGNSA. The trim removed 4 bases at V and 6 bases at J, leaving 4 bases unmatched. CDR3 length: 14 amino acids. The CDR3 reads CASSSAGGLDTQYF. CDR3 nucleotide sequence: TGTGCCAGCAGCTCAGCGGGGGGGCTGGATACGCAGTATTTT.

This clonotype has a single count. V and J are TRBV6-1 and TRBJ2-7; D uncertain. The CDR3 is 12 residues long. The V end was cut by 0 bases, the J end by 4 bases, with 4 bases between. In germline, CDR1 is MNHNS, CDR2 SASEGT. The CDR3 DNA reads TGTGCCAGCAGTGAAGCCTATTACGAGCAGTACTTC. Encoded protein: CASSEAYYEQYF.

The chain combines TRBV6-1 with TRBJ2-7; TRBD2 matches 8 bases. Per the germline V gene, CDR1 is MNHNS and CDR2 is SASEGT. Trimming at V came to 0 bases and at J to 7 bases, leaving 5 bases not matched to a gene. The CDR3 runs to 14 residues. The CDR3, as DNA: TGTGCCAGCAGTGAAGCGCGGGGGGCCGGGGAGCAGTACTTC. Its protein product is CASSEARGAGEQYF.

This clonotype has just a few counts. The V and J genes are TRBV7-8 and TRBJ1-1; 10 bases match TRBD1. The CDR3 runs to 13 residues. The J segment lost 8 bases and the V segment lost 5 bases, leaving 5 bases of the junction unmatched. Germline V gene sequence: CDR1 SGHVS, CDR2 FQNEAQ. CDR3 sequence reads: CASSHRDRGEAFF. DNA for the CDR3: TGTGCCAGCAGCCACCGGGACAGGGGAGAAGCTTTCTTT.

This rearrangement joins TRBV7-2 to TRBJ1-1, with D unresolved. Trimming took off 3 bases at V and 3 bases at J, with 8 bases between the two ends. Germline values: CDR1 SGHTA, CDR2 FQGNSA. The CDR3 has 13 amino acids. This CDR3 reads CASSLAEDTEAFF. The CDR3 DNA sequence: TGTGCCAGCAGCTTGGCTGAGGACACTGAAGCTTTCTTT. The entire variable domain, with the rest obtained from reference TRBV7-2 and TRBJ1-1, is as follows: GAGVSQSPSNKVTEKGKDVELRCDPISGHTALYWYRQSLGQGLEFLIYFQGNSAPDKSGLPSDRFSAERTGGSVSTLTIQRTQQEDSAVYLCASSLAEDTEAFFGQGTRLTVV.

The chain recombines TRBV6-2 or TRBV6-3 with TRBJ1-1; D unresolved. Trimming cost V 6 bases and J 4 bases, with 9 bases left between them. Germline V lookup: CDR1 MNHEY, CDR2 SVGEGT. The CDR3 is made up of 12 amino acids. The CDR3 DNA follows: TGTGCCAGCAGCCCCGGACGCACTGAAGCTTTCTTT. Translated: CASSPGRTEAFF.

This clonotype was seen only a few times. This chain joins TRBV7-8 and TRBJ2-7; no definite D call. V lost 2 bases, J lost 0 bases, and 5 bases lay in between. There are 13 residues in the CDR3. Germline V gene sequence: CDR1 SGHVS, CDR2 FQNEAQ. The CDR3 region has the DNA TGTGCCAGCAGCTTAAGATTCTCCTACGAGCAGTACTTC. The encoded protein is CASSLRFSYEQYF.

This chain links TRBV7-8 with TRBJ2-3; the D gene is possibly TRBD1 (5 bases). Trimming left V 7 bases short and J 2 bases short, with 10 bases between. Germline loops: CDR1 SGHVS, CDR2 FQNEAQ. The CDR3 is 13 amino acids. The CDR3 reads CASTRANTDTQYF. The CDR3 DNA is TGTGCCAGCACCAGGGCCAACACAGATACGCAGTATTTT.

This clonotype was picked up one time. The rearrangement links TRBV6-6 to TRBJ2-7; TRBD2 aligns across 9 bases. This CDR3 comprises 14 residues. Germline V CDR1 and CDR2: MNHNY, SVGAGI (reference sequence). V lost 7 bases to trimming and J lost 5 bases; unmatched junction nucleotides: 9. The CDR3 loop reads CASKPRGGSHEQYF. CDR3 DNA: TGTGCCAGCAAGCCGCGGGGGGGGTCCCACGAGCAGTACTTC.

This clonotype was detected a few times. The V gene is TRBV7-2, the J gene TRBJ2-7; D not certain. Germline-derived CDR1 and CDR2 are SGHTA and FQGNSA. The CDR3 length is 13 residues. The ends were cut back, 1 base at V and 3 bases at J, with 7 bases in the middle. In nucleotides, the CDR3 is TGTGCCAGCAGCTTAGACCCCAGCTACGAGCAGTACTTC. Its protein is CASSLDPSYEQYF.

The chain has TRBV6-2 or TRBV6-3 and TRBJ2-1; no clear D gene. V was trimmed by 7 bases and J by 10 bases, leaving 14 bases between them. The germline CDR1 and CDR2 sequences are MNHEY and SVGEGT. The CDR3 is 12 amino acids. In DNA form, the CDR3 reads TGTGCCAGCAACCCCGGTATAGGCGAGCAGTTCTTC. This codes for CASNPGIGEQFF.

The chain recombines TRBV7-2 with TRBJ1-4; 12 nucleotides align to TRBD1. The CDR3 contains 17 residues. The J segment lost 0 bases and the V segment lost 5 bases, leaving 4 bases of the junction unmatched. Per the germline V gene, CDR1 is SGHTA and CDR2 is FQGNSA. CDR3 bases: TGTGCCAGCAGCCTCGGGACAGGGGGCGCAACTAATGAAAAACTGTTTTTT. It codes for CASSLGTGGATNEKLFF.

The chain links TRBV19 to TRBJ2-3; a possible D gene is TRBD2 (6 bases). Germline V gene sequence: CDR1 LNHDA, CDR2 SQIVND (reference sequence). V was trimmed by 8 bases and J by 9 bases, leaving 9 bases between them. The CDR3 has 10 residues. The CDR3: CASGEVTQYF. CDR3 coding DNA: TGTGCCAGTGGGGAGGTAACGCAGTATTTT.

A few counts support this clonotype. The genes are TRBV5-4 and TRBJ2-2, with 7 bases that match TRBD2. J lost 5 bases, V lost 5 bases, and 9 bases had no gene match. Germline values: CDR1 SGHNT, CDR2 YYREEE (reference sequence). The CDR3 runs 15 residues. The CDR3 DNA sequence: TGTGCCAGCAGTCCCGAGGGAGGGCGGACCGGGGAGCTGTTTTTT. Its translation: CASSPEGGRTGELFF.

This clonotype was recorded a few times. The V and J genes are TRBV7-2 and TRBJ2-7, with 9 bases aligning to TRBD1. The CDR3 has 15 amino acids. J was trimmed by 3 bases and V by 4 bases; bases with no gene match: 7. CDR1 is SGHTA, CDR2 FQGNSA, per germline. The CDR3 protein is CASSSLTGGIYEQYF. CDR3 DNA: TGTGCCAGCAGCTCCCTGACAGGGGGAATCTACGAGCAGTACTTC.

The V call is TRBV12-3 or TRBV12-4, the J call TRBJ2-1; the D gene is possibly TRBD2 (6 bases). Trimming cost V 7 bases and J 0 bases, with 13 bases left between them. There are 15 residues in the CDR3. The CDR3 loop reads CASTPGGSSYNEQFF. The CDR3 nucleotides are TGTGCCAGCACCCCCGGGGGTAGCTCCTACAATGAGCAGTTCTTC.

The chain has TRBV27 and TRBJ1-2; possible D gene TRBD1, 5 bases. This CDR3 is 14 amino acids long. V lost 0 bases and J 7 bases, leaving 12 bases between the germline ends. Germline V gene sequence: CDR1 MNHEY, CDR2 SMNVEV (reference sequence). CDR3 sequence: CASSLSGPGSGYTF. The CDR3 nucleotides are TGTGCCAGCAGTTTATCGGGTCCAGGGAGTGGCTACACCTTC.

This clonotype occurred a few times. The chain is built from TRBV6-2 or TRBV6-3 and TRBJ1-5; D not resolved. This CDR3 comprises 17 residues. Trimming took off 5 bases at V and 0 bases at J, with 17 bases between the two ends. Looked up from germline, CDR1 is MNHEY and CDR2 is SVGEGT. The CDR3 DNA reads as TGTGCCAGCAGTCTTTTCCGCCGGGTTGATAGCAATCAGCCCCAGCATTTT. It yields the protein CASSLFRRVDSNQPQHF.

The rearrangement uses TRBV11-2 and TRBJ1-2; D unclear. Trimming removed 3 bases at V and 4 bases at J, with 9 bases between. The germline CDR1 and CDR2 sequences are SGHAT and FQNNGV. There are 13 residues in the CDR3. CDR3 in DNA: TGTGCCAGCAGCTTCAAAACCCCCTATGGCTACACCTTC. It encodes CASSFKTPYGYTF.

This clonotype was seen only a few times. The V gene is TRBV19, the J gene TRBJ2-7; D possibly corresponds to TRBD2 (6 bases). The V gene lost 4 bases and the J gene lost 0 bases, with 16 bases spanning the gap. The CDR3 runs to 16 residues. The germline CDR1 and CDR2 sequences are LNHDA and SQIVND (reference sequence). CDR3 in amino acids: CASSKKKRGLSYEQYF. The CDR3 DNA is TGTGCCAGTAGTAAAAAAAAACGGGGACTCTCCTACGAGCAGTACTTC.